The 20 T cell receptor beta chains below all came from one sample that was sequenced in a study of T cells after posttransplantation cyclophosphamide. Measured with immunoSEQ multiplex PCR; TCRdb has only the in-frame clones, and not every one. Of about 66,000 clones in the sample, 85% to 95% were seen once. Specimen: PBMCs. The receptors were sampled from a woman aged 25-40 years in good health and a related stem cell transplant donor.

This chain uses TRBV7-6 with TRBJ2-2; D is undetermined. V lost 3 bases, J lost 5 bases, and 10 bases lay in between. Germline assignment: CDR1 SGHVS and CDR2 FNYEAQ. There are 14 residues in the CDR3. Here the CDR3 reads CASSLQGPTGELFF. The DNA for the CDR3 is TGTGCCAGCAGCTTGCAAGGTCCAACCGGGGAGCTGTTTTTT. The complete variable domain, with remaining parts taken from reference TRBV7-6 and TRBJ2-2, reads GAGVSQSPRYKVTKRGQDVALRCDPISGHVSLYWYRQALGQGPEFLTYFNYEAQQDKSGLPNDRFSAERPEGSISTLTIQRTEQRDSAMYRCASSLQGPTGELFFGEGSRLTVL.

The CDR3 DNA follows: TGTGCCAGCAGCGATCTTCCGCTAGGCCGGGGGACCCAGTACTTC. Protein product: CASSDLPLGRGTQYF. The chain carries TRBV28 and TRBJ2-5, with D perhaps matching TRBD2 (5 bases). The CDR3 is made up of 15 amino acids. Germline assignment: CDR1 MDHEN and CDR2 SYDVKM. Trimming shortened V by 6 bases and J by 7 bases, and 21 bases separated the two germline ends.

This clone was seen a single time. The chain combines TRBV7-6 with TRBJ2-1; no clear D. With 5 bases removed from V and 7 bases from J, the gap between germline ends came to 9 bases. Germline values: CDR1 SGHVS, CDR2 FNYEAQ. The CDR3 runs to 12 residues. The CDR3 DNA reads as TGTGCCAGCAGCCACCTCGGAAATGAGCAGTTCTTC. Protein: CASSHLGNEQFF.

CDR3 nucleotides: TGTGCCAGTAGTATTTGGGGGGAATCCTACGAGCAGTACTTC. This encodes CASSIWGESYEQYF. The chain has TRBV19 and TRBJ2-7; D perhaps matches TRBD2 (6 bases). There are 14 residues in the CDR3. Germline V gives CDR1 LNHDA, CDR2 SQIVND (reference sequence). Trimming pared 3 bases from V and 1 base from J, leaving 10 bases between.

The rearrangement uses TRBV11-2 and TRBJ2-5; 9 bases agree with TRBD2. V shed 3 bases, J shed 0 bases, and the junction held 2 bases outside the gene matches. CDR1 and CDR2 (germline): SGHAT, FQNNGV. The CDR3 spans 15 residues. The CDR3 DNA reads TGTGCCAGCAGCTTCACTAGCGGGCACCAAGAGACCCAGTACTTC. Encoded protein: CASSFTSGHQETQYF. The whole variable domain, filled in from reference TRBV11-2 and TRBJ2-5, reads EAGVAQSPRYKIIEKRQSVAFWCNPISGHATLYWYQQILGQGPKLLIQFQNNGVVDDSQLPKDRFSAERLKGVDSTLKIQPAKLEDSAVYLCASSFTSGHQETQYFGPGTRLLVL.

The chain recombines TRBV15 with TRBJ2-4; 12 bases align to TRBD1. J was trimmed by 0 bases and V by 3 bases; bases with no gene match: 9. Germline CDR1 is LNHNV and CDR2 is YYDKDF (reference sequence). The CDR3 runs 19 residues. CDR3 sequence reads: CATSRRDRGRGLAKNIQYF. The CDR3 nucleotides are TGTGCCACCAGCAGGAGGGACAGGGGGCGAGGGCTAGCCAAAAACATTCAGTACTTC.

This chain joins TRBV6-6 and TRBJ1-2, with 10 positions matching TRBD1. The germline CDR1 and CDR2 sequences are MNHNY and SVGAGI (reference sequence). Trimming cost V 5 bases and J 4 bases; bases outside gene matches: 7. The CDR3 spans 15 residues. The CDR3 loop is CASSNRQGASYGYTF. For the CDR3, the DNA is TGTGCCAGCAGTAACCGACAGGGGGCTAGCTATGGCTACACCTTC.

The CDR3 loop reads CASSLGGLSTEAFF. CDR3 coding DNA: TGTGCCAGCAGCTTGGGCGGGCTGAGCACTGAAGCTTTCTTT. The chain uses TRBV5-6 and TRBJ1-1; D is uncertain. Per the germline V gene, CDR1 is SGHDT and CDR2 is YYEEEE. This CDR3 has 14 residues. V was cut by 0 bases and J by 4 bases, with 10 bases left in between.

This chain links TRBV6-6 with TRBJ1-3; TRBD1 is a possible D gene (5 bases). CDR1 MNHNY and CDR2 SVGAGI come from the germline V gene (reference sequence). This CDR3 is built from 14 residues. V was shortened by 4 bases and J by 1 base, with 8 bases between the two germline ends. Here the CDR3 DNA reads TGTGCCAGCAGTTGGGGGGGTTCTGGAAACACCATATATTTT. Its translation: CASSWGGSGNTIYF.

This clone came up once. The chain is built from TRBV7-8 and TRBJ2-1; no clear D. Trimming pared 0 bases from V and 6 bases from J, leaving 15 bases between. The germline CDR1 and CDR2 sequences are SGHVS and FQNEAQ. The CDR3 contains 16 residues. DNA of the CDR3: TGTGCCAGCAGCTTAGCGAACGTGCTAGGTAGCAATGAGCAGTTCTTC. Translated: CASSLANVLGSNEQFF. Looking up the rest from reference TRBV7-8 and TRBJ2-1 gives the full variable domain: GAGVSQSPRYKVAKRGQDVALRCDPISGHVSLFWYQQALGQGPEFLTYFQNEAQLDKSGLPSDRFFAERPEGSVSTLKIQRTQQEDSAVYLCASSLANVLGSNEQFFGPGTRLTVL.

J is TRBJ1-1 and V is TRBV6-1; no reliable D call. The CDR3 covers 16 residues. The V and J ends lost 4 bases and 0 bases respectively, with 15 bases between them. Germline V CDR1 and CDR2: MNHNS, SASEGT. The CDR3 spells CASSVEGRTMNTEAFF. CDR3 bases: TGTGCCAGCAGTGTGGAGGGCAGAACCATGAACACTGAAGCTTTCTTT.

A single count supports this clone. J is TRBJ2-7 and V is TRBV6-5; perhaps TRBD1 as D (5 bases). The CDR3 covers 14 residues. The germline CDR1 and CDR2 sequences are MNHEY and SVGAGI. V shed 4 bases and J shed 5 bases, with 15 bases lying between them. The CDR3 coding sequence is TGTGCCAGCAGTTTTACTCCAGGGCGAGACGAGCAGTACTTC. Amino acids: CASSFTPGRDEQYF.

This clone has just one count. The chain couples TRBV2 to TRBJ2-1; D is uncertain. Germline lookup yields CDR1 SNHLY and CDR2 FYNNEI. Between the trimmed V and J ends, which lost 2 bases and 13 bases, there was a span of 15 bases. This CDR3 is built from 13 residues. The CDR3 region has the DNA TGTGCCAGCAGTGAAACCCAGGCTTGTTGCCAGTTCTTC. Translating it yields CASSETQACCQFF.

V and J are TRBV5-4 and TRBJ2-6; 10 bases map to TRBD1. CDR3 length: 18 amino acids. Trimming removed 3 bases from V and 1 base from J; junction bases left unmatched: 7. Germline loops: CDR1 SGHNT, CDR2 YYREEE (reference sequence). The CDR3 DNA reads TGTGCCAGCAGCTCGCCGGGACAGGGGACGTCTGGGGCCAACGTCCTGACTTTC. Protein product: CASSSPGQGTSGANVLTF.

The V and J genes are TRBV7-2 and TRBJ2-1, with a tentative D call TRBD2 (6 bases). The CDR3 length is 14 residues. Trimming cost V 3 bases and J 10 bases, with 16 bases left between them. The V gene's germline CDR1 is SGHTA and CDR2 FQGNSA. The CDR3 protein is CASSLVGRLAEQFF. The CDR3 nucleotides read TGTGCCAGCAGCTTGGTCGGGAGACTCGCGGAGCAGTTCTTC.

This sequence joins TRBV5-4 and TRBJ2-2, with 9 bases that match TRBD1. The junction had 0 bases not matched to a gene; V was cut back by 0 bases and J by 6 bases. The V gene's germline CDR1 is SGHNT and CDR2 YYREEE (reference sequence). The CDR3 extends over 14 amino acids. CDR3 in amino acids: CASSLGTGAGELFF. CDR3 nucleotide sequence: TGTGCCAGCAGCTTGGGGACAGGGGCCGGGGAGCTGTTTTTT.

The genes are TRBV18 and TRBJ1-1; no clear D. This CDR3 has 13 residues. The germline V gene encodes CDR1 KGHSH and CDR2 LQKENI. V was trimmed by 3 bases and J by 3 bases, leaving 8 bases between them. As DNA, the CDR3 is TGTGCCAGCTCACCCAGTTCAGACACTGAAGCTTTCTTT. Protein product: CASSPSSDTEAFF.

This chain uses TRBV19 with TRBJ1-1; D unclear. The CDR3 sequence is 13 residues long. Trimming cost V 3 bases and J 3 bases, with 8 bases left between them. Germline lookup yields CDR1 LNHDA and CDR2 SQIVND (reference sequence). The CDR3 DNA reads TGTGCCAGTAGTATTTTTTCGGACACTGAAGCTTTCTTT. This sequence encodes CASSIFSDTEAFF.

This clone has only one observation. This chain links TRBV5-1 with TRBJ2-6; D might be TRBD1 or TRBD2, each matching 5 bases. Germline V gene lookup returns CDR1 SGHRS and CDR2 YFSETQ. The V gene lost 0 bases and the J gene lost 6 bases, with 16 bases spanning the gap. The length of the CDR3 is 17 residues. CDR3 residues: CASSLALRGALANVLTF. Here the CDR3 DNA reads TGCGCCAGCAGCTTGGCCTTGAGGGGCGCGTTGGCCAACGTCCTGACTTTC.

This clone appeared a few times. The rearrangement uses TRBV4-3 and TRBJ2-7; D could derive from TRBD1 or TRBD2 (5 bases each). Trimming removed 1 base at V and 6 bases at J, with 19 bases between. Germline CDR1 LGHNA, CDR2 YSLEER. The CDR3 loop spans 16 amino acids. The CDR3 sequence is CASSQGVGRWDGEQYF. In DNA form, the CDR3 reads TGCGCCAGCAGCCAAGGGGTGGGGCGTTGGGACGGCGAGCAGTACTTC.